These 11 T cell receptor beta chains were all obtained from the same sample, sequenced in a study of T cell repertoires in cytomegalovirus infection. TCRdb re-called the reads through MiXCR, storing one row per CDR3 protein. The sample lists about 920,000 distinct CDR3 sequences; 31% were seen once. Their antigens are not known. Sequenced here: cultured CD8+ T cells from PBMCs, sampled from culture after CMV antigen stimulation. These receptors originate from a human donor in good health (CMV status not recorded). Some clones in this sample may be carry-over from other donors' samples.

This chain uses TRBV19 with TRBJ1-1; the D is unclear. This CDR3 has 13 residues. Trimming removed 1 base at V and 5 bases at J, with 8 bases between. Germline CDR1 reads LNHDA; CDR2 reads SQIVND (reference sequence). The CDR3 region has the DNA TGTGCCAGTAGTATAGGGCTGGGGACTGAAGCTTTCTTT. Translation: CASSIGLGTEAFF.

This clonotype was counted a few times. V is TRBV27 and J is TRBJ2-4, with 7 bases that match TRBD2. The CDR3 totals 13 residues. The germline V gene has CDR1 MNHEY and CDR2 SMNVEV (reference sequence). After removal of 3 bases from V and 7 bases from J, the junction contained 3 bases not matched to a gene. CDR3 sequence reads: CASSFGGGNIQYF. The CDR3 DNA reads TGTGCCAGCAGTTTTGGGGGGGGGAACATTCAGTACTTC.

This rearrangement joins TRBV27 to TRBJ2-7; tentatively, D is TRBD2 (6 bases). Germline CDR1 reads MNHEY; CDR2 reads SMNVEV (reference sequence). With 5 bases removed from V and 5 bases from J, the gap between germline ends came to 13 bases. This CDR3 is built from 13 residues. The CDR3 here is CASSKLAPDEQYF. In DNA form, the CDR3 reads TGTGCCAGCAGTAAACTAGCTCCCGACGAGCAGTACTTC.

Many counts were recorded for this clonotype. The V call is TRBV5-1, the J call TRBJ2-3; D unclear. The ends were cut back, 4 bases at V and 1 base at J, with 13 bases in the middle. The germline V gene has CDR1 SGHRS and CDR2 YFSETQ. The CDR3 has 15 amino acids. The CDR3 spells CASSPWGPGTDTQYF. For the CDR3, the DNA is TGCGCCAGCAGCCCTTGGGGTCCAGGCACAGATACGCAGTATTTT.

This chain connects TRBV28 to TRBJ2-5, with TRBD2 matching over 8 bases. The germline V gene has CDR1 MDHEN and CDR2 SYDVKM. Unmatched junction bases numbered 11, after V lost 8 bases and J lost 3 bases. The CDR3 contains 15 residues. The CDR3 loop is CASRMRLAGEETQYF. In DNA form, the CDR3 reads TGTGCCAGCCGTATGAGGCTAGCGGGCGAAGAGACCCAGTACTTC.

This clonotype was detected only once. The junction shows a germline mismatch at one end, possibly a read error. The chain combines TRBV15 with TRBJ1-4; D uncertain. This CDR3 is 14 amino acids long. Germline V lookup: CDR1 LNHNV, CDR2 YYDKDF (reference sequence). CDR3: CATSKTPTKEKLFF. The CDR3 DNA reads as TGTGCCACCAGCAAGACACCAACTAAAGAAAAACTGTTTTTT.

The rearrangement links TRBV20-1 to TRBJ2-7, with TRBD1 matching 10 bases. Germline loops: CDR1 DFQATT, CDR2 SNEGSKA (reference sequence). V trimming: 1 base; J trimming: 2 bases; junction bases outside the gene matches: 2. The CDR3 sequence is 14 residues long. The CDR3 reads CSARGGTGAYEQYF. CDR3 nucleotide sequence: TGCAGTGCTAGAGGCGGGACAGGGGCCTACGAGCAGTACTTC.

The V gene is TRBV4-2, the J gene TRBJ2-1; possibly TRBD2 for D (5 bases). Germline V gene lookup returns CDR1 LGHNA and CDR2 YNFKEQ. CDR3 length equals 14 residues. V was pared by 0 bases and J by 8 bases, with 11 bases between. The CDR3 sequence: CASSQEWRPDEQFF. CDR3 bases: TGTGCCAGCAGCCAAGAGTGGAGGCCCGATGAGCAGTTCTTC.

A few counts support this clonotype. V usage is TRBV7-9 and J usage is TRBJ2-7, with 9 bases identical to TRBD1. V was pared by 1 base and J by 2 bases, with 6 bases of the junction left unmatched. The CDR3 runs to 16 residues. CDR1 is SEHNR, CDR2 FQNEAQ, per germline (reference sequence). CDR3 protein: CASSLGTGVLTYEQYF. CDR3 nucleotides: TGTGCCAGCAGCTTAGGGACAGGGGTTCTCACCTACGAGCAGTACTTC. Drawing the rest from reference TRBV7-9 and TRBJ2-7, the complete variable domain is DTGVSQNPRHKITKRGQNVTFRCDPISEHNRLYWYRQTLGQGPEFLTYFQNEAQLEKSRLLSDRFSAERPKGSFSTLEIQRTEQGDSAMYLCASSLGTGVLTYEQYFGPGTRLTVT.

With respect to this clonotype: A much larger clone sits a single nucleotide away, making a read error possible. V is TRBV7-6 and J is TRBJ2-1; 7 nucleotides line up with TRBD2. Germline-derived CDR1 and CDR2 are SGHVS and FNYEAQ. The CDR3 totals 16 residues. Trimming took 4 bases from V and 0 from J; bases not matched to a gene: 6. CDR3 protein: CASSSSGTYSYNEQFF. The DNA of the CDR3 is TGTGCCAGCAGCTCCAGCGGGACTTACTCCTACAATGAGCAGTTCTTC.

The V and J genes are TRBV7-4 and TRBJ1-4, with D maybe TRBD1 (5 bases). The germline gives CDR1 SGHVT, CDR2 SQSDAQ. The CDR3 extends over 17 amino acids. Deletions cut 1 base from V and 8 bases from J, with 20 bases between. DNA for the CDR3: TGTGCCAGCAGCTTAGTGGACACGCAGGATGACTGGGAAAAACTGTTTTTT. Residues: CASSLVDTQDDWEKLFF. The full variable domain, rest sourced from reference TRBV7-4 and TRBJ1-4, is GAGVSQSPRYKVAKRGRDVALRCDSISGHVTLYWYRQTLGQGSEVLTYSQSDAQRDKSGRPSGRFSAERPERSVSTLKIQRTEQGDSAVYLCASSLVDTQDDWEKLFFGSGTQLSVL.